The rows below give T cell receptor beta chains drawn from one sample of a study of low-dose radiotherapy and immunotherapy resistance in tumors. TCRdb independently ran MiXCR on the reads; one entry per CDR3 protein. The sample records tens of thousands of distinct CDR3 sequences, approximately 12% being singletons. The specimen comprised PBMCs, sampled before treatment. The receptors originated from a female donor with ovarian cancer. CDR3s include the opening cysteine and the closing phenylalanine or tryptophan. D genes are given only for firm matches. Size tells how often a clone was seen (once, few, many) or the class of an expanded clone, and some rows leave it out.

cdr3_nt cdr3_aa j_call v_call d_call clone_size
TGTGCCACCAGTGAATCCGGGGCCAACGTCCTGACTTTC CATSESGANVLTF TRBJ2-6 TRBV24-1 . many
TGTGCCAGCAGCTTAGGTTGGGCCAATGAGCAGTTCTTC CASSLGWANEQFF TRBJ2-1 TRBV7-2 . many
TGTGCCAGCAGCAGACGGACTAGCGCTCGGGCCGGGGAGCTGTTTTTT CASSRRTSARAGELFF TRBJ2-2 TRBV9 TRBD2 many
TGTGCTAGTGGGGGCCCATCGGGCATGAACACTGAAGCTTTCTTT CASGGPSGMNTEAFF TRBJ1-1 TRBV12-5 . many
TGTGCCAGCAGTTTAATCAGGGGAGCGGCTTTCTTT CASSLIRGAAFF TRBJ1-1 TRBV12-3/TRBV12-4 . many
TGTGCCACCAGCAGACCACAGGGTCTAAACTCCTACGAGCAGTACTTC CATSRPQGLNSYEQYF TRBJ2-7 TRBV15 . many
TGCGCCAGCAGCGAGGGACAGGGCTCCTACAATGAGCAGTTCTTC CASSEGQGSYNEQFF TRBJ2-1 TRBV5-1 TRBD1 many
TGTGCCAGCAGCTTAAGTGGCGGGGGGGCTGAAGCTTTCTTT CASSLSGGGAEAFF TRBJ1-1 TRBV7-3 . many
TGTGCCAGCAGTCCGGGGACAGCGGGGGCCAAAAACATTCAGTACTTC CASSPGTAGAKNIQYF TRBJ2-4 TRBV12-3/TRBV12-4 . .
TGTGCCAGCAGCTCGGACACCTTCACCGGGGAGCTGTTTTTT CASSSDTFTGELFF TRBJ2-2 TRBV13 . many
TGCGCCAGCAGCTTCGGACCTAGCTCCTACAATGAGCAGTTCTTC CASSFGPSSYNEQFF TRBJ2-1 TRBV5-1 . .
TGCAGTGCTAGCAGTAACACCGGGGAGCTGTTTTTT CSASSNTGELFF TRBJ2-2 TRBV20-1 . many
TGTGCCAGTAGTATCCGGACAGGGCGGGCCTACGAGCAGTACTTC CASSIRTGRAYEQYF TRBJ2-7 TRBV19 TRBD1 many
TGCGCCAGCAGCTTGGTAGCAGGGAACACCGGGGAGCTGTTTTTT CASSLVAGNTGELFF TRBJ2-2 TRBV5-1 . many
TGCAGTGCGCCGCCAGCACCAAACAGGGAGGAGGACAATGAGCAGTTCTTC CSAPPAPNREEDNEQFF TRBJ2-1 TRBV20-1 . many
TGTGCCACCAACAGGGGTCCCACCGGGGAGCTGTTTTTT CATNRGPTGELFF TRBJ2-2 TRBV24-1 TRBD1 .
TGTGCCAGCAGGGATTGGGGGCTCACCGGGAAGTTCTTC CASRDWGLTGKFF TRBJ2-1 TRBV5-8 . few
TGCAGCGTCACTACGGGGACAAGTACAGATACGCAGTATTTT CSVTTGTSTDTQYF TRBJ2-3 TRBV29-1 . many
TGTGCCAGTAGAGCACAGGGTAGGGAGATTGGTGAGCAGTTCTTC CASRAQGREIGEQFF TRBJ2-1 TRBV19 . few
TGTGCCAGCAGTAGAAACAGGGAAGGAACCGGGGAGCTGTTTTTT CASSRNREGTGELFF TRBJ2-2 TRBV27 . many
TGCGCCAGCAGCCCTCGGACGGCGAGAGGACCCCTCCACTTT CASSPRTARGPLHF TRBJ1-6 TRBV4-1 . .
TGTGCCGTCCGACCGCAGGGCGGCGAGCAGTACTTC CAVRPQGGEQYF TRBJ2-7 TRBV10-3 . .
TGCGCCAGCAGCCCCCTCGGGGGCTCTAATGAAAAACTGTTTTTT CASSPLGGSNEKLFF TRBJ1-4 TRBV5-1 . few
TGTGCCAGCAGCCAGTCCCAAGAGACCCAGTACTTC CASSQSQETQYF TRBJ2-5 TRBV3-1 . many
TGTGCCAGCTCACCACCTGGCAGTCCAGATACGCAGTATTTT CASSPPGSPDTQYF TRBJ2-3 TRBV18 . few
TGTGCCAGCAGCCCAGGGGCCCCCTTTGGCGAGCAGGCGGAAGATACGCAGTATTTT CASSPGAPFGEQAEDTQYF TRBJ2-3 TRBV9 . many
TGCGCCAGCAGCCAAGACGGTATGGCAGATCTAGCCAAAAACATTCAGTACTTC CASSQDGMADLAKNIQYF TRBJ2-4 TRBV4-3 . many
TGTGCCAGCAGCACCGAAGTCCAACGGAGCCTGAGCTCCTACAATGAGCAGTTCTTC CASSTEVQRSLSSYNEQFF TRBJ2-1 TRBV28 . .
TGTGCCAGCAGCTTGGGGGAAGCTAAAGAGACCCAGTACTTC CASSLGEAKETQYF TRBJ2-5 TRBV7-9 . many
TGCGCCAGCAGCTTCGCTAGCGGGAACAATGAGCAGTTCTTC CASSFASGNNEQFF TRBJ2-1 TRBV5-1 TRBD2 many
TGTGCCAGCAGCTTAGCTACGGGACTAGGAAGCAATGAGCAGTTCTTC CASSLATGLGSNEQFF TRBJ2-1 TRBV7-9 TRBD2 many
TGCAGTGCCCGGGGACAGGGTGGGATTTCCTACGAGCAGTACTTC CSARGQGGISYEQYF TRBJ2-7 TRBV20-1 TRBD1 many
TGCGCCAGCAGCCCCCGGACAGGGGGCCGGAACGAGCAGTACTTC CASSPRTGGRNEQYF TRBJ2-7 TRBV5-1 TRBD1 few
. CASTSGQDSNQPQHF TRBJ1-5 TRBV19 . many
TGTGCTAGTGGTCCGCGGGCGGCTACGAACACCGGGGAGCTGTTTTTT CASGPRAATNTGELFF TRBJ2-2 TRBV12-5 . many
TGTGCCAGCAGCGCATTGGGGACTCCGCAAGAGACCCAGTACTTC CASSALGTPQETQYF TRBJ2-5 TRBV9 . many
TGCAGTGCTGTTCTCCGAGCGGGGGGGCGCTCAGATACGCAGTATTTT CSAVLRAGGRSDTQYF TRBJ2-3 TRBV20-1 TRBD2 few
TGTGCCAGCAGCCCCGGGATTTATACTAGCACAGATACGCAGTATTTT CASSPGIYTSTDTQYF TRBJ2-3 TRBV7-9 . many
TGTGCCAGTAGTAACTGGGACAGCTATCAGCCCCAGCATTTT CASSNWDSYQPQHF TRBJ1-5 TRBV19 TRBD1 many
TGCGCCAGCAGCTTGGAGGACAGGGAAGAGACCCAGTACTTC CASSLEDREETQYF TRBJ2-5 TRBV5-1 TRBD1 many
TGCAGTGCCGACAGGGGTGAGACCCAGTACTTC CSADRGETQYF TRBJ2-5 TRBV20-1 TRBD1 many
TGTGCCACGGGACAGGGGGCGATGGCAGATACGCAGTATTTT CATGQGAMADTQYF TRBJ2-3 TRBV10-3 TRBD1 few
TGCGCCAGCAGCCTCGTTGGGGGAGCGGGGTACGAGCAGTACTTC CASSLVGGAGYEQYF TRBJ2-7 TRBV5-1 TRBD2 many
TGTGCCACCAGCAGGGGTAGCGGGAGGACGAAATACGAGCAGTACTTC CATSRGSGRTKYEQYF TRBJ2-7 TRBV15 TRBD2 medium-sized
TGTGCCAGCAGGCCCGGGGCCGCTCCCCAGGTTGGCTACACCTTC CASRPGAAPQVGYTF TRBJ1-2 TRBV6-2/TRBV6-3 . many
TGTGCCAGCAGATGGGCGGCGGGAGTTCCACCCAATGAGCAGTTCTTC CASRWAAGVPPNEQFF TRBJ2-1 TRBV6-2/TRBV6-3 TRBD2 many
TGTGCCAGCTCACCGAATGCTCAGTACGAGCAGTACTTC CASSPNAQYEQYF TRBJ2-7 TRBV18 . .
TGTGCCTGGAGTGCACAGGGCTACGAGCAGTACTTC CAWSAQGYEQYF TRBJ2-7 TRBV30 . few
TGTGCCAGCAATGTGGACAGTACAGAGCCCCAGCATTTT CASNVDSTEPQHF TRBJ1-5 TRBV2 . many
TGTGCCATCAGTGACGGAACCCCCGGGGCATCACCCCTCCACTTT CAISDGTPGASPLHF TRBJ1-6 TRBV10-3 . .
TGTGCCTGGTACTCGGGGACCAGCTCCTACAATGAGCAGTTCTTC CAWYSGTSSYNEQFF TRBJ2-1 TRBV30 . many
TGTGCCTGGGGACAGGGGGCAATTACTGAAGCTTTCTTT CAWGQGAITEAFF TRBJ1-1 TRBV30 TRBD1 .
TGTGCCAGCAGCTTTGAAGGATACGGTGGCTACACCTTC CASSFEGYGGYTF TRBJ1-2 TRBV11-1 . many
TGTGCCAGCAGTTACTCGCTGGGGCTGAACTATGGCTACACCTTC CASSYSLGLNYGYTF TRBJ1-2 TRBV6-5 . many
TGCAGTGCTCCGACTAGCGGGGGCGGCGAGCAGTACTTC CSAPTSGGGEQYF TRBJ2-7 TRBV20-1 TRBD2 many
TGTGCCAGCAGCTTGTTTGGAAGCTCCTACAATGAGCAGTTCTTC CASSLFGSSYNEQFF TRBJ2-1 TRBV5-6 . .
TGTGCCAGCAGCCAAGGCGGTTATAGCAATCAGCCCCAGCATTTT CASSQGGYSNQPQHF TRBJ1-5 TRBV3-1 . many